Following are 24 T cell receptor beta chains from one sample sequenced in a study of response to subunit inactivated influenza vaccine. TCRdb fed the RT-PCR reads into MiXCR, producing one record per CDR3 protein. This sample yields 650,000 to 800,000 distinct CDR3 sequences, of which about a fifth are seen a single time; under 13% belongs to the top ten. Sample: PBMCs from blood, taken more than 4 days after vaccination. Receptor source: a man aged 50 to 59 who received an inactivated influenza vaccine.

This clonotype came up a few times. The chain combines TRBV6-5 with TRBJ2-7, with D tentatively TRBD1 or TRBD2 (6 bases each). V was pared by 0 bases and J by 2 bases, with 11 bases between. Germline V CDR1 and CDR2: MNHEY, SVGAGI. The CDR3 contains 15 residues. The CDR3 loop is CASSYSRGPTYEQYF. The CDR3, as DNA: TGTGCCAGCAGTTACTCACGGGGGCCGACCTACGAGCAGTACTTC.

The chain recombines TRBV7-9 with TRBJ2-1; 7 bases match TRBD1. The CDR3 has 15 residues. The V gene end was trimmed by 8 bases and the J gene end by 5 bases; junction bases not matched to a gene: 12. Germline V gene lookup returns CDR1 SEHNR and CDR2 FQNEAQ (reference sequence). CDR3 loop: CASEREGTANNEQFF. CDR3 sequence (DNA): TGTGCCAGCGAAAGAGAGGGGACAGCGAACAATGAGCAGTTCTTC. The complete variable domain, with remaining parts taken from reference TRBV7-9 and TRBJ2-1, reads DTGVSQNPRHKITKRGQNVTFRCDPISEHNRLYWYRQTLGQGPEFLTYFQNEAQLEKSRLLSDRFSAERPKGSFSTLEIQRTEQGDSAMYLCASEREGTANNEQFFGPGTRLTVL.

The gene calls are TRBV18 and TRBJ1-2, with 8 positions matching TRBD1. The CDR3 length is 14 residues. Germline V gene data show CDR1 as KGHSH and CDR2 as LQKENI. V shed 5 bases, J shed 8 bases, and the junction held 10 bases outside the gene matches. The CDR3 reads CASSSGTGPAGYTF. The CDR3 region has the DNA TGTGCCAGCTCATCCGGGACAGGCCCGGCGGGCTACACCTTC. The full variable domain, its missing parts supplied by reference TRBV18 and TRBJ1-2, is NAGVMQNPRHLVRRRGQEARLRCSPMKGHSHVYWYRQLPEEGLKFMVYLQKENIIDESGMPKERFSAEFPKEGPSILRIQQVVRGDSAAYFCASSSGTGPAGYTFGSGTRLTVV.

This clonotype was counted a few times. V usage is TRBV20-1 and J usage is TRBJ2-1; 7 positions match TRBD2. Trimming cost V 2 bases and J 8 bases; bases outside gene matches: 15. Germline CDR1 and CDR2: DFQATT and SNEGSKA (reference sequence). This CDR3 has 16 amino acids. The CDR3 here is CSARTRSSGLVYEQFF. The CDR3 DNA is TGCAGTGCTAGAACGAGGTCCAGCGGACTAGTCTATGAGCAGTTCTTC.

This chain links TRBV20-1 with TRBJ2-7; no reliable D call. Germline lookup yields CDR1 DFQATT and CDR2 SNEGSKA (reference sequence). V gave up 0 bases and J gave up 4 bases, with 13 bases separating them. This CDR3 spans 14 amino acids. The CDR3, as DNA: TGCAGTGCTAGAGATCGAATAGGGTGGTACGAGCAGTACTTC. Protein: CSARDRIGWYEQYF.

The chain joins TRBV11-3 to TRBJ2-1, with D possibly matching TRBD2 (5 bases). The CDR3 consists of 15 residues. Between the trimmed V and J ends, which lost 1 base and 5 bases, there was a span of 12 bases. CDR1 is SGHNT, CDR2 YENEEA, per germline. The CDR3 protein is CASSLGTGNHNEQFF. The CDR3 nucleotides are TGTGCCAGCAGCTTAGGAACGGGAAACCACAATGAGCAGTTCTTC.

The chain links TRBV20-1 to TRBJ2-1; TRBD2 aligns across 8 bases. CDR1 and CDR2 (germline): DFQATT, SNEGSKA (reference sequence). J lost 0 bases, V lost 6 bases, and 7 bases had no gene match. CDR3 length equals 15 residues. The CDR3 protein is CSADSGTSSYNEQFF. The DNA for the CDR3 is TGCAGTGCGGATTCCGGGACTAGCTCCTACAATGAGCAGTTCTTC.

In nucleotides, the CDR3 is TGTGCCAGCAGCGTCTCAGGGACCCCTGAAGCTTTCTTT. Translating gives CASSVSGTPEAFF. The chain uses TRBV7-9 and TRBJ1-1, with D possibly matching TRBD1 (5 bases). CDR1 and CDR2 from the germline V gene are SEHNR and FQNEAQ (reference sequence). Trimming took 5 bases from V and 6 from J, leaving 13 bases between them. This CDR3 contains 13 residues.

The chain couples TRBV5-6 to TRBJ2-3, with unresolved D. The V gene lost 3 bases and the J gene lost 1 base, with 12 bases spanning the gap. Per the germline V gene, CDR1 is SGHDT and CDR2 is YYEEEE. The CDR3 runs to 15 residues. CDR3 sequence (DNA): TGTGCCAGCAGCTCCGGTGACGGCCGCACAGATACGCAGTATTTT. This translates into CASSSGDGRTDTQYF.

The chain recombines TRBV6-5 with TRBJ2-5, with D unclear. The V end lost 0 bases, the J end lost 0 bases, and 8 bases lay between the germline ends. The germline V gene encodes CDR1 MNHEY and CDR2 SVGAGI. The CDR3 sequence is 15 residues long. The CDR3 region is CASSYSNSNQETQYF. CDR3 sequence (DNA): TGTGCCAGCAGTTACTCGAACAGTAACCAAGAGACCCAGTACTTC.

The CDR3 here is CASSWLAGTSYEQYF. The CDR3 region has the DNA TGCGCCAGCAGCTGGCTAGCGGGGACATCCTACGAGCAGTACTTC. The V call is TRBV5-1, the J call TRBJ2-7; 9 bases are shared with TRBD2. The germline V gene has CDR1 SGHRS and CDR2 YFSETQ. V dropped 3 bases and J dropped 1; count of bases not matched to a gene: 5. CDR3 size: 15 residues.

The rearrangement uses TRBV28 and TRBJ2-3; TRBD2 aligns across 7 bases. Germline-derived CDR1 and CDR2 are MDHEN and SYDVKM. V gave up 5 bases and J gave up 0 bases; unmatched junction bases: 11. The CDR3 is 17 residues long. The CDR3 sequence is CASSLRGDGASTDTQYF. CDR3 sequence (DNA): TGTGCCAGCAGTCTCCGGGGGGACGGAGCTAGCACAGATACGCAGTATTTT.

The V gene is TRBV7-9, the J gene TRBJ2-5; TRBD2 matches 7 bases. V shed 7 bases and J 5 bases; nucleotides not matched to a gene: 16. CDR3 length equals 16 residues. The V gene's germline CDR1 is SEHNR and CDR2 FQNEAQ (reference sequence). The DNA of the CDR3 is TGTGCCAGCACCACGTGGAGCGGGGCGCGGTTGGAGACCCAGTACTTC. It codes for CASTTWSGARLETQYF.

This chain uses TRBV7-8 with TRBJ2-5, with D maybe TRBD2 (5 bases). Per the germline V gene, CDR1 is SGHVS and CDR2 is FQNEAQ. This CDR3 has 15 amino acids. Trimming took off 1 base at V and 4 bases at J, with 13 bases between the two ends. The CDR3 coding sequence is TGTGCCAGCAGCTTAGGCGGAAGGGAGAGAGAGACCCAGTACTTC. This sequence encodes CASSLGGRERETQYF.

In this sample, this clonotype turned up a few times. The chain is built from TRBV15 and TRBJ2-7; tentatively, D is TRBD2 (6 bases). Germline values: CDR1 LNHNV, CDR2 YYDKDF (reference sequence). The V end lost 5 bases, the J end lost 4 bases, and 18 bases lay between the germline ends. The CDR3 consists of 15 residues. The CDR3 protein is CATSLTVGGSYEQYF. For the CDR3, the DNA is TGTGCCACCAGCTTGACTGTCGGGGGTTCTTACGAGCAGTACTTC. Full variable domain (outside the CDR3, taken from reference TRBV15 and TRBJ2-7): DAMVIQNPRYQVTQFGKPVTLSCSQTLNHNVMYWYQQKSSQAPKLLFHYYDKDFNNEADTPDNFQSRRPNTSFCFLDIRSPGLGDTAMYLCATSLTVGGSYEQYFGPGTRLTVT.

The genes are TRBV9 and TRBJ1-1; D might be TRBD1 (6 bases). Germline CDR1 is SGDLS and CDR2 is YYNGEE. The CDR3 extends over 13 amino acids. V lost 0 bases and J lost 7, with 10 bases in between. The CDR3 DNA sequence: TGTGCCAGCAGCGTAGTGGGGGCTAGTGAAGCTTTCTTT. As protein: CASSVVGASEAFF.

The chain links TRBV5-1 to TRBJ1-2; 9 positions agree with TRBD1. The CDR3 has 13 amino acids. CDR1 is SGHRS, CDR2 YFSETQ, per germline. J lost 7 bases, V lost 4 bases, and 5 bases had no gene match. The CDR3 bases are TGCGCCAGCAGCCGGGACAGGGTATTTGGCTACACCTTC. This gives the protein CASSRDRVFGYTF.

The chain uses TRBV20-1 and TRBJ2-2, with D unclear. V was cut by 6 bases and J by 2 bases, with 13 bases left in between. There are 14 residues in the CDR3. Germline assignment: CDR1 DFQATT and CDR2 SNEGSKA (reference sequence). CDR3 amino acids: CSAGEYSNTGELFF. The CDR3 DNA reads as TGCAGTGCGGGCGAGTACTCCAACACCGGGGAGCTGTTTTTT.

CDR3 sequence reads: CASSLDTWGYEQYF. CDR3 DNA: TGCGCCAGCAGCTTGGACACCTGGGGCTACGAGCAGTACTTC. This chain joins TRBV5-1 and TRBJ2-7; D not resolved. V was trimmed by 0 bases and J by 3 bases, leaving 10 bases between them. CDR3 length: 14 amino acids. Germline loops: CDR1 SGHRS, CDR2 YFSETQ.

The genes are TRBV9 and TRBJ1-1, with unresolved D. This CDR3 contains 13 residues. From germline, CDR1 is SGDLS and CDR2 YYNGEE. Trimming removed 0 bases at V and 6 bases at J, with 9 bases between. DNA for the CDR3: TGTGCCAGCAGCGTAGGGACGGTATCTGAAGCTTTCTTT. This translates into CASSVGTVSEAFF.

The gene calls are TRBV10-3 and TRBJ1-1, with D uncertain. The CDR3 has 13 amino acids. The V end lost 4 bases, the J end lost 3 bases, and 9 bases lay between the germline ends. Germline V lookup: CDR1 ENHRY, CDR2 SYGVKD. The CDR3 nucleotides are TGTGCCATCAGTGGTCACGGATACACTGAAGCTTTCTTT. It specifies CAISGHGYTEAFF.

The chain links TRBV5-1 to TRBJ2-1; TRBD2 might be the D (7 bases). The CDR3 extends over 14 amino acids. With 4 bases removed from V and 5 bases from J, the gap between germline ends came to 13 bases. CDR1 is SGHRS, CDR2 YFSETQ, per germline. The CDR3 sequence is CASSGGGPHNEQFF. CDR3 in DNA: TGCGCCAGCAGCGGGGGGGGGCCACACAATGAGCAGTTCTTC.

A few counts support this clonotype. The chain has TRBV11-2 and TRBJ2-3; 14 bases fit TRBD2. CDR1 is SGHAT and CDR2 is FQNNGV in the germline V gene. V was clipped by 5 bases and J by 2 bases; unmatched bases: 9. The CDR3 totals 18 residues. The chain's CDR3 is CASSKQLTSGGATDTQYF. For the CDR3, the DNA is TGTGCCAGCAGCAAACAACTGACTAGCGGGGGGGCCACAGATACGCAGTATTTT.

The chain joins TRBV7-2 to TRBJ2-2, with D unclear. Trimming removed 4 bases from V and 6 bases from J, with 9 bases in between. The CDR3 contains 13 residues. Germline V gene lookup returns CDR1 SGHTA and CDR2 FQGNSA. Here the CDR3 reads CASSSQTAGELFF. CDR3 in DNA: TGTGCCAGCAGCTCTCAGACCGCCGGGGAGCTGTTTTTT.